This TCR beta chain was captured in a study of T cells in Graves' hyperthyroidism and ophthalmopathy. Comments on this clonotype: Its antigen remains unknown.

PBMCs were sourced from less than 13 ml fresh peripheral blood. Using RNA transcripts as the source, TCR beta CDR3 regions were amplified. First-round RT-PCR targeting the TCR CDR3 was performed with the HTBI primer set. TCRdb reanalysed the multiplex PCR reads using MiXCR and keeps one entry per CDR3 protein. The data hold approximately 370,000 distinct CDR3 sequences, with about a sixth observed a single time. V was trimmed by 3 bases and J by 4 bases, leaving 10 bases between them. CDR3 length: 13 residues. Germline V gene lookup returns CDR1 ENHRY and CDR2 SYGVKD. Findings and limits, study-wide: Among thyroid clonotypes expanded above 0.001, most also appeared in blood. Ophthalmopathy, as predicted by the model, came a median approximately 5.9 months after the prediction.

The chain is built from TRBV10-3 and TRBJ2-7, with D possibly being TRBD2 (6 bases). Sequencing used blood. This sequence originates from a woman in her thirties with Graves' hyperthyroidism that later progressed to Graves' ophthalmopathy. Here the CDR3 reads CAISDASGYEQYF. CDR3 coding DNA: TGTGCCATCAGTGACGCCAGCGGGTACGAGCAGTACTTC.